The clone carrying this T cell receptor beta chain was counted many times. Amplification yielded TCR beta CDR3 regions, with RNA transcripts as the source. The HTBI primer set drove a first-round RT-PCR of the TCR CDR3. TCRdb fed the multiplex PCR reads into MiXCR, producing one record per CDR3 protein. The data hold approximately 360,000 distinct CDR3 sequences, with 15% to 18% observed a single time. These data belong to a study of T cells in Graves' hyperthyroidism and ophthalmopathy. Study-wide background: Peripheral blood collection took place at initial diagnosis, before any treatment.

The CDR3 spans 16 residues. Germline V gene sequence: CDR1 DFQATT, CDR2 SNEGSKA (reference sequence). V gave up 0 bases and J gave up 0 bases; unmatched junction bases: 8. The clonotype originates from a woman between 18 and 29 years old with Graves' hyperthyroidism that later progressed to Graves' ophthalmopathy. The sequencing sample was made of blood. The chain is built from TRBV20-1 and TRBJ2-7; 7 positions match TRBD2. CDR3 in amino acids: CSARDHRASGSYEQYF. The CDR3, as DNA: TGCAGTGCTAGAGATCATAGGGCTAGCGGCTCCTACGAGCAGTACTTC.